This TCR beta chain was sequenced in a study of OX40 agonist ivuxolimab in advanced cancers. Overall study context: Patients were treated with ivuxolimab, an agonistic anti-OX40 (CD134) antibody. Age averaged around 59 years (range 23 to 79), and roughly 80% were male. Study findings and constraints: Expanded peripheral T cell antigen specificity was not determined. Expanded clones were, on average, more numerous in CD8+ T cells than in CD4+.

Germline-derived CDR1 and CDR2 are SQVTM and ANQGSEA. V lost 5 bases to trimming and J lost 6 bases; unmatched junction nucleotides: 6. This CDR3 is 13 amino acids long. A word on this clone: Its antigen remains unidentified.

TCRdb keeps only in-frame clones here, not all; method: immunoSEQ multiplex PCR. Found here are about 46,000 clones, 70% to 90% of them singletons; the top ten hold about 0.64%. The chain uses TRBV29-1 and TRBJ1-2, with 10 bases fitting TRBD1. Sequencing was performed on CD4+ or CD8+ T cells sorted from blood, taken in a trial of the OX40 agonist ivuxolimab. The TCR was taken from an adult with an advanced solid tumor such as melanoma, head and neck, liver or kidney cancer. For the CDR3, the DNA is TGCAGCGTTTCACCCGGGACAGGGGATGGCTACACCTTC. It specifies CSVSPGTGDGYTF. Looking up the rest from reference TRBV29-1 and TRBJ1-2 gives the full variable domain: SAVISQKPSRDICQRGTSLTIQCQVDSQVTMMFWYRQQPGQSLTLIATANQGSEATYESGFVIDKFPISRPNLTFSTLTVSNMSPEDSSIYLCSVSPGTGDGYTFGSGTRLTVV.